This is a list of T cell receptor beta chains from one sample in a study of blood T cell repertoires in COVID-19. Clones were read by immunoSEQ multiplex PCR, and TCRdb kept only the in-frame ones, dropping some. The table has some 130,000 clones, 84% seen once; the top ten hold 1.4%. The sequenced sample consisted of peripheral blood. Receptor source: a man aged 55-75 years with acute or convalescent COVID-19. CDR3s include the opening cysteine and the closing phenylalanine or tryptophan.

V gene | CDR3 protein
TRBV9 | CASSVESLAGEKYF
TRBV21-1 | CASSNKTSGGYNEQFF
TRBV30 | CAWSRTGRYQPQHF
TRBV7-3 | CASSLVGQGFSPLHF
TRBV5-6 | CASSLGSAALNEKLFF
TRBV27 | CASSDRDSQGYTF
TRBV2 | CASSVGQGSTDTQYF
TRBV5-1 | CASSEGTDTEAFF
TRBV4-2 | CASSQSTDYQETQYF
TRBV2 | CASSAYNEQFF
TRBV11-1 | CASSYGQGLNYGYTF
TRBV7-6 | CASSPVPGVNEKLFF
TRBV6-1 | CASSDGTFSGNTIYF
TRBV5-1 | CASSLGGQSNQPQHF
TRBV2 | CASRDRTGGTYEQYF
TRBV2 | CASSEWAGGQDEQYF
TRBV6-5 | CASSNRNTEAFF
TRBV5-8 | CASSFGSGGVGDIQYF
TRBV6-6 | CASSYTVDSYNEQFF
TRBV27 | CASSFGLAAEQFF
TRBV19 | CASTARPSPNTEAFF
TRBV27 | CASSSTGTLPRAGPFF
TRBV18 | CASSLRAGGKETQYF
TRBV19 | CASSPPGTGSYEQYF
TRBV28 | CASSLFGFPETTYEQYF
TRBV15 | CATSMGQMNTEAFF
TRBV30 | CAWRTSGTGAYGYTF